This TCR beta chain came from a study of blood T cell repertoires in COVID-19. The V gene's germline CDR1 is MNHEY and CDR2 SMNVEV (reference sequence). The V gene end was trimmed by 3 bases and the J gene end by 8 bases; junction bases not matched to a gene: 7. CDR3 length: 14 amino acids. The method was immunoSEQ multiplex PCR; TCRdb's version includes in-frame clones alone and lacks a portion of them. Here the sample spans 500,000 to 600,000 clones, about 88% being singletons. The sample was peripheral blood. This receptor was taken from a woman aged 45-59 years with COVID-19, enrolled during active disease. The rearrangement links TRBV27 to TRBJ2-1, with 7 positions matching TRBD1. The CDR3 reads CASSFTSTGDEQFF. The CDR3 DNA is TGTGCCAGCAGTTTCACATCCACAGGGGATGAGCAGTTCTTC.